This T cell receptor (beta chain) is from a study of blood T cell repertoires in COVID-19. Study in general: PBMCs, B-cell-depleted T cells, or T cells were the source of the cDNA or gDNA that made up the material.

Using immunoSEQ multiplex PCR, the repertoire was profiled, and TCRdb retains in-frame clones only, with some absent. Of more than 200,000 clones listed, about 87% are singletons. CDR3 length: 16 amino acids. Germline V gene lookup returns CDR1 SGHTA and CDR2 FQGNSA. Trimming pared 0 bases from V and 2 bases from J, leaving 11 bases between. Clinical history reported by participants formed the basis on which cohorts were assigned. The chain has TRBV7-2 and TRBJ2-1; possible D gene TRBD2, 6 bases. This clonotype originated in a woman aged 30 to 39 who had been exposed to COVID-19. Sample: PBMCs or T cells enriched from blood (not recorded which). Here the CDR3 reads CASSLASGQTYNEQFF. DNA for the CDR3: TGTGCCAGCAGCTTAGCAAGCGGGCAGACCTACAATGAGCAGTTCTTC.